The clone carrying this T cell receptor (beta chain) has more than one count but fewer than ten. TCRdb itself ran the 5' RACE reads through MiXCR, one entry per CDR3 protein. The sample has 500,000 to 650,000 distinct CDR3 sequences, approximately 16% seen once. The data originate from a study of T cells after yellow fever vaccination. The material was PBMCs, obtained about 5 days after the first yellow fever vaccination. This TCR derives from a man aged 18-30 years who received the YFV17D yellow fever vaccine.

The CDR3 region has the DNA TGCGCCAGCAGCTTGCAGGTGGGGAACACTGAAGCTTTCTTT. It codes for CASSLQVGNTEAFF. The chain is built from TRBV5-1 and TRBJ1-1; no clear D gene. The germline CDR1 and CDR2 sequences are SGHRS and YFSETQ. V lost 1 base to trimming and J lost 1 base, with 8 bases between them. CDR3 size: 14 residues.